Reported below is one T cell receptor beta chain. Its antigen is not known. This PCR relied on a set of 60 Vbeta primers and 13 Jbeta primers. Per the original data handling: Roughly 80 million unique TCR beta chains, 9.5 million to 14 million shared, were counted in a later analysis. Here immunoSEQ multiplex PCR was the method, and the copy in TCRdb shows in-frame clones only, minus some. V and J calls plus clone size are reproduced from that table; the DNA served to infer D and trimming. The sample has about 120,000 clones; roughly 87% are singletons. The data were taken from a study of cytomegalovirus exposure and HLA in healthy donors. Notes on the study in general: Presence/absence analyses took donor sequencing depth as roughly uniform.

Germline V gives CDR1 LNHNV, CDR2 YYDKDF (reference sequence). The CDR3 has 13 amino acids. The V end lost 5 bases, the J end lost 5 bases, and 9 bases lay between the germline ends. The origin of this receptor is a woman aged 18-29 years in good health and CMV-seronegative. The chain uses TRBV15 and TRBJ2-2; D ambiguous. Input material: PBMCs. CDR3 sequence reads: CATSALGTGELFF. In DNA form, the CDR3 reads TGTGCCACCAGCGCGCTCGGTACCGGGGAGCTGTTTTTT.